The 22 T cell receptor beta chains presented below share a single source sample, sequenced in a study of shared clonotypes between healthy human individuals. Measured with immunoSEQ multiplex PCR; TCRdb has only the in-frame clones, and not every one. This table holds more than 2,000,000 clones, over 85% found once. Input material: naive CD4+ T cells sorted from blood. Stated subset: CD45RA+ positively selected. The receptors derive from a man between 18 and 35 years old in good health.

The rearrangement uses TRBV27 and TRBJ1-3; 7 positions agree with TRBD1. The ends lost 6 bases at V and 0 bases at J; junction bases unmatched: 11. This CDR3 has 17 residues. Germline V gene data show CDR1 as MNHEY and CDR2 as SMNVEV (reference sequence). CDR3 sequence: CASSPRQGPISGNTIYF. CDR3 in DNA: TGTGCCAGCAGCCCCCGACAGGGACCAATCTCTGGAAACACCATATATTTT.

This CDR3 is CASIGTAEAFF. The CDR3 DNA follows: TGTGCCAGCATCGGAACCGCTGAAGCTTTCTTT. This sequence joins TRBV6-1 and TRBJ1-1, with D uncertain. The V gene's germline CDR1 is MNHNS and CDR2 SASEGT. The CDR3 covers 11 residues. The ends were cut back, 7 bases at V and 6 bases at J, with 9 bases in the middle.

J is TRBJ2-1 and V is TRBV13, with D perhaps TRBD2 (6 bases). The CDR3 is 14 amino acids. Germline values: CDR1 PRHDT, CDR2 FYEKMQ (reference sequence). The V and J ends lost 5 bases and 3 bases respectively, with 11 bases between them. Here the CDR3 reads CASSTGRSYNEQFF. The DNA of the CDR3 is TGTGCCAGCAGCACCGGGAGAAGCTACAATGAGCAGTTCTTC.

V gene TRBV29-1 combines with J gene TRBJ1-4; 7 positions agree with TRBD1. Germline assignment: CDR1 SQVTM and CDR2 ANQGSEA. With 5 bases clipped from V and 5 bases from J, the junction kept 5 bases outside the gene matches. The CDR3 runs to 13 residues. Here the CDR3 reads CSVRTGHNEKLFF. In nucleotides, the CDR3 is TGCAGCGTTAGGACAGGACACAATGAAAAACTGTTTTTT.

The chain is built from TRBV2 and TRBJ2-7; D is possibly TRBD2 (5 bases). Trimming left V 8 bases short and J 2 bases short, with 7 bases between. The CDR3 is 11 residues long. Germline V gene sequence: CDR1 SNHLY, CDR2 FYNNEI. The CDR3 bases are TGTGCCAGCGGACTTACCTACGAGCAGTACTTC. This gives the protein CASGLTYEQYF.

The table lists this clone with a count of one. CDR3 region: CASSLGPAGPQHF. DNA for the CDR3: TGTGCCAGCAGCTTAGGTCCCGCTGGGCCCCAGCATTTT. The rearrangement links TRBV7-9 to TRBJ1-5, with no clear D. This CDR3 contains 13 residues. CDR1 is SEHNR and CDR2 is FQNEAQ in the germline V gene (reference sequence). The V gene lost 1 base and the J gene lost 9 bases, with 10 bases spanning the gap. Full variable domain (remainder filled in from reference TRBV7-9 and TRBJ1-5): DTGVSQNPRHKITKRGQNVTFRCDPISEHNRLYWYRQTLGQGPEFLTYFQNEAQLEKSRLLSDRFSAERPKGSFSTLEIQRTEQGDSAMYLCASSLGPAGPQHFGDGTRLSIL.

The chain links TRBV18 to TRBJ2-2; perhaps TRBD1 as D (7 bases). CDR3 length: 18 amino acids. V lost 2 bases and J lost 4, with 20 bases in between. CDR1 and CDR2 from the germline V gene are KGHSH and LQKENI. This CDR3 reads CASSPTRTPGGSTGELFF. CDR3 sequence (DNA): TGTGCCAGCTCACCAACGCGGACTCCAGGGGGGAGCACCGGGGAGCTGTTTTTT. The complete variable domain, with remaining parts taken from reference TRBV18 and TRBJ2-2, reads NAGVMQNPRHLVRRRGQEARLRCSPMKGHSHVYWYRQLPEEGLKFMVYLQKENIIDESGMPKERFSAEFPKEGPSILRIQQVVRGDSAAYFCASSPTRTPGGSTGELFFGEGSRLTVL.

V is TRBV7-9 and J is TRBJ1-5; no definite D call. Trimming took off 5 bases at V and 3 bases at J, with 8 bases between the two ends. The CDR3 sequence is 13 residues long. From germline, CDR1 is SEHNR and CDR2 FQNEAQ (reference sequence). The CDR3 DNA sequence: TGTGCCAGCAGCGACGATTACAATCAGCCCCAGCATTTT. Amino acids: CASSDDYNQPQHF.

As for this clone: A read error may account for a junction end that differs from germline. The chain uses TRBV7-2 and TRBJ1-5, with 7 bases aligning to TRBD1. Germline assignment: CDR1 SGHTA and CDR2 FQGNSA. CDR3 length: 14 residues. CDR3 in DNA: TGTGCCAGCAGCTTAGGGGACAGCACTCAGCCCCAGCATTTT. Translating gives CASSLGDSTQPQHF. Variable domain in full (rest from reference TRBV7-2 and TRBJ1-5): GAGVSQSPSNKVTEKGKDVELRCDPISGHTALYWYRQSLGQGLEFLIYFQGNSAPDKSGLPSDRFSAERTGGSVSTLTIQRTQQEDSAVYLCASSLGDSTQPQHFGDGTRLSIL.

This clone turned up a few times. The CDR3 is CASSHMIDRVELFF. CDR3 coding DNA: TGCGCCAGCAGCCATATGATAGACAGGGTTGAACTGTTTTTT. The chain uses TRBV4-1 and TRBJ1-4; TRBD1 matches 7 bases. The CDR3 extends over 14 amino acids. Germline V gene lookup returns CDR1 MGHRA and CDR2 YSYEKL. V was clipped by 3 bases and J by 12 bases; unmatched bases: 10.

The chain couples TRBV19 to TRBJ1-2; D is possibly TRBD1 (5 bases). V shed 4 bases and J shed 5 bases, with 23 bases lying between them. CDR3 size: 17 residues. Germline V gene data show CDR1 as LNHDA and CDR2 as SQIVND (reference sequence). CDR3 sequence: CASSSPLGLDLFYGYTF. In DNA, the CDR3 is TGTGCCAGTAGTAGCCCTTTGGGACTGGACCTGTTTTATGGCTACACCTTC. Together with reference TRBV19 and TRBJ1-2, the CDR3 gives the full variable domain: DGGITQSPKYLFRKEGQNVTLSCEQNLNHDAMYWYRQDPGQGLRLIYYSQIVNDFQKGDIAEGYSVSREKKESFPLTVTSAQKNPTAFYLCASSSPLGLDLFYGYTFGSGTRLTVV.

CDR3 protein: CASSHGGTGANVLTF. In nucleotides, the CDR3 is TGTGCCAGCAGCCATGGGGGAACTGGGGCCAACGTCCTGACTTTC. The genes are TRBV11-3 and TRBJ2-6; D might be TRBD1 or TRBD2, each matching 5 bases. The CDR3 runs to 15 residues. The V end lost 5 bases, the J end lost 2 bases, and 10 bases lay between the germline ends. Germline V gene lookup returns CDR1 SGHNT and CDR2 YENEEA.

This chain links TRBV10-3 with TRBJ1-1, with TRBD1 matching over 7 bases. V lost 2 bases and J lost 1; bases outside the gene matches: 4. This CDR3 spans 15 amino acids. The germline gives CDR1 ENHRY, CDR2 SYGVKD. Written as DNA, the CDR3 is TGTGCCATCAGTGAGCGTGGACAGGCGAACACTGAAGCTTTCTTT. Its translation is CAISERGQANTEAFF.

The rearrangement uses TRBV12-5 and TRBJ1-2, with D possibly being TRBD1 (6 bases). The CDR3 spans 17 residues. Germline CDR1 is LGHNT and CDR2 is FRNRAP. V lost 0 bases and J lost 5, with 19 bases in between. CDR3 in amino acids: CASGLVPTWGAGYGYTF. In DNA, the CDR3 is TGTGCTAGTGGTTTGGTACCCACCTGGGGGGCTGGGTATGGCTACACCTTC.

The sample holds one count of this clone. This sequence joins TRBV4-1 and TRBJ2-1, with 10 bases that match TRBD2. CDR3 length equals 16 residues. The germline CDR1 and CDR2 sequences are MGHRA and YSYEKL. Trimming took 0 bases from V and 7 from J; bases not matched to a gene: 6. The CDR3 nucleotides read TGCGCCAGCAGCCAAGATCTAGCGGGAGTCAAGAATGAGCAGTTCTTC. Encoded protein: CASSQDLAGVKNEQFF.

V is TRBV6-1 and J is TRBJ2-3; 7 bases align to TRBD1. The CDR3 has 20 residues. The germline CDR1 and CDR2 sequences are MNHNS and SASEGT. Trimming at V came to 2 bases and at J to 4 bases, leaving 21 bases not matched to a gene. The CDR3 region is CASSENFQAYSGQDSDTQYF. CDR3 nucleotide sequence: TGTGCCAGCAGTGAAAATTTTCAAGCATATAGTGGACAGGACTCAGATACGCAGTATTTT.

The chain combines TRBV11-2 with TRBJ1-3; D uncertain. V was clipped by 4 bases and J by 0 bases, with 7 bases between them. Germline-derived CDR1 and CDR2 are SGHAT and FQNNGV. This CDR3 has 14 residues. The CDR3 region has the DNA TGTGCCAGCAGCTCCCCAGGCTCTGGAAACACCATATATTTT. Translation: CASSSPGSGNTIYF.

This clone appeared a single time. The same CDR3 can be traced to other DNA sequences in this sample. The V gene is TRBV2, the J gene TRBJ2-7, with 9 bases aligning to TRBD1. The CDR3 has 14 amino acids. The V and J ends lost 5 bases and 1 base, in that order; junction bases with no gene match: 3. Germline V gene lookup returns CDR1 SNHLY and CDR2 FYNNEI. This CDR3 is CASSTDRGSYEQYF. For the CDR3, the DNA is TGTGCCAGCAGTACGGACAGGGGATCCTACGAGCAGTACTTC.

The chain employs TRBV30 and TRBJ1-1; no reliable D call. The CDR3 runs 11 residues. The germline V gene encodes CDR1 GTSNPN and CDR2 SVGIG (reference sequence). Trimming removed 4 bases from V and 1 base from J, with 4 bases in between. DNA of the CDR3: TGTGCCTGGATACAGAACACTGAAGCTTTCTTT. Translating gives CAWIQNTEAFF.

This chain connects TRBV28 to TRBJ1-2; 10 positions match TRBD1. This CDR3 is 15 amino acids long. Germline V gene data show CDR1 as MDHEN and CDR2 as SYDVKM. The V segment lost 2 bases and the J segment 9 bases; nucleotides outside the gene matches: 9. The CDR3 loop reads CASSLLRDRGPSYTF. DNA for the CDR3: TGTGCCAGCAGTTTACTCCGAGACAGGGGGCCAAGCTACACCTTC.

The chain carries TRBV4-3 and TRBJ2-1; no reliable D call. The CDR3 extends over 15 amino acids. V lost 0 bases and J 0 bases, leaving 6 bases between the germline ends. From germline, CDR1 is LGHNA and CDR2 YSLEER. The chain's CDR3 is CASSQESFSYNEQFF. CDR3 DNA: TGCGCCAGCAGCCAAGAGAGCTTCTCCTACAATGAGCAGTTCTTC.

This chain connects TRBV7-9 to TRBJ1-4; D is unclear. Germline values: CDR1 SEHNR, CDR2 FQNEAQ (reference sequence). The CDR3 covers 16 residues. V lost 4 bases and J 2 bases, leaving 14 bases between the germline ends. The CDR3 DNA reads as TGTGCCAGCAGCTCGGTCCTGGTGGGGACTAATGAAAAACTGTTTTTT. Its protein product is CASSSVLVGTNEKLFF.